These T cell receptor beta chains were read from a single sample in a study of CD8+ T cells in alopecia areata. Repertoires were generated with immunoSEQ multiplex PCR, while TCRdb's copy carries only in-frame clones and drops some. The sample has about 190,000 clones, around 56% seen once. Specimen: CD4+ T cells sorted from blood, collected at week 4, from a patient treated with tofacitinib. These receptors were obtained from a human donor with alopecia areata. CDR3s include the opening cysteine and the closing phenylalanine or tryptophan. The D gene is left open where the match is weak. Some rows mark clone size as missing; the rest say once, few, many or name a class of expanded clone.

d_call: -; v_call: TRBV7-9; j_call: TRBJ2-2; clone_size: -; cdr3_nt: TGTGCCAGCAGCTCCTCCGCCGCGGCGGTCACCGGGGAGCTGTTTTTT; cdr3_aa: CASSSSAAAVTGELFF
d_call: TRBD2; v_call: TRBV29-1; j_call: TRBJ2-1; clone_size: -; cdr3_nt: TGCAGCGCCCTGACTAGCGGGAGATCTGATGAGCAGTTCTTC; cdr3_aa: CSALTSGRSDEQFF
d_call: TRBD1; v_call: TRBV6-1; j_call: TRBJ2-7; clone_size: -; cdr3_nt: TGTGCCAGCTGTATGGACAGGGGCGCTTCCTACGAGCAGTACTTC; cdr3_aa: CASCMDRGASYEQYF
d_call: TRBD2; v_call: TRBV27; j_call: TRBJ2-1; clone_size: -; cdr3_nt: TGTGCCAGCAGTCATCCGACTAGCGGGGGGAATGAGCAGTTCTTC; cdr3_aa: CASSHPTSGGNEQFF
d_call: -; v_call: TRBV19; j_call: TRBJ2-6; clone_size: few; cdr3_nt: TGTGCCAGTAGTCAACAGGTGACTGGGGCCAACGTCCTGACTTTC; cdr3_aa: CASSQQVTGANVLTF
d_call: -; v_call: TRBV6-1; j_call: TRBJ2-7; clone_size: -; cdr3_nt: TGTGCCAGCGGGAACGTTCAGGGTTCCTACGAGCAGTACTTC; cdr3_aa: CASGNVQGSYEQYF
d_call: TRBD2; v_call: TRBV29-1; j_call: TRBJ2-3; clone_size: -; cdr3_nt: TGCAGCGTCGACGGGACTATCACTAACACAGATACGCAGTATTTT; cdr3_aa: CSVDGTITNTDTQYF
d_call: TRBD1; v_call: TRBV29-1; j_call: TRBJ2-1; clone_size: -; cdr3_nt: TGCAGCGTTGACGGGGGCACAGGGGGCCCTTTACCAGAGCAGTTCTTC; cdr3_aa: CSVDGGTGGPLPEQFF
d_call: -; v_call: TRBV7-2; j_call: TRBJ1-1; clone_size: once; cdr3_nt: TGTGCCAGCAGCTTCTTGAATTCGAACACTGAAGCTTTCTTT; cdr3_aa: CASSFLNSNTEAFF
d_call: TRBD1; v_call: TRBV7-9; j_call: TRBJ2-2; clone_size: -; cdr3_nt: TGTGCCAGCAGCACCACAGGGGGAAGGAACACCGGGGAGCTGTTTTTT; cdr3_aa: CASSTTGGRNTGELFF
d_call: TRBD1; v_call: TRBV7-8; j_call: TRBJ1-4; clone_size: -; cdr3_nt: TGTGCCAGCAGCTTAGACCCGGGACAGGGGTTTGAAAAACTGTTTTTT; cdr3_aa: CASSLDPGQGFEKLFF
d_call: -; v_call: TRBV30; j_call: TRBJ1-1; clone_size: -; cdr3_nt: TGTGCCTGGAGCCCAGACCCAGGGAACACTGAAGCTTTCTTT; cdr3_aa: CAWSPDPGNTEAFF
d_call: TRBD2; v_call: TRBV5-1; j_call: TRBJ2-1; clone_size: -; cdr3_nt: TGCGCCAGCAGTCCCCAGACTAGCGGGAGGCTTGAGCAGTTCTTC; cdr3_aa: CASSPQTSGRLEQFF
d_call: -; v_call: TRBV23-1; j_call: TRBJ2-7; clone_size: -; cdr3_nt: TGCGCCAGCAGTCAAAGTTCCGGATTCTACCCCCTGAGAGAGCAGTACTTC; cdr3_aa: CASSQSSGFYPLREQYF
d_call: -; v_call: TRBV20-1; j_call: TRBJ2-7; clone_size: few; cdr3_nt: TGCAGTGCCGGGGGCTCCTACGAGCAGTACTTC; cdr3_aa: CSAGGSYEQYF
d_call: -; v_call: TRBV5-1; j_call: TRBJ2-1; clone_size: -; cdr3_nt: TGCGCCAGCAGCCCCTTGTCCCCAACCCGTTTTGATGAGCAGTTCTTC; cdr3_aa: CASSPLSPTRFDEQFF
d_call: -; v_call: TRBV15; j_call: TRBJ2-5; clone_size: -; cdr3_nt: TGTGCCACCAGCAGGGGAAGAGAGACCCAGTACTTC; cdr3_aa: CATSRGRETQYF
d_call: -; v_call: TRBV30; j_call: TRBJ2-7; clone_size: -; cdr3_nt: TGTGCCTGGTCGGTCCGGCCCCGCTACGAGCAGTACTTC; cdr3_aa: CAWSVRPRYEQYF
d_call: -; v_call: TRBV7-8; j_call: TRBJ2-7; clone_size: few; cdr3_nt: TGTGCCAGCAGCCCTCTTAGCGGAAGCCCCCTCTACGAGCAGTACTTC; cdr3_aa: CASSPLSGSPLYEQYF
d_call: TRBD1; v_call: TRBV7-8; j_call: TRBJ2-1; clone_size: few; cdr3_nt: TGTGCCAGCAGCCTCCGGGACAGGGGGGCATTGGAGCAGTTCTTC; cdr3_aa: CASSLRDRGALEQFF
d_call: TRBD1; v_call: TRBV7-2; j_call: TRBJ2-5; clone_size: -; cdr3_nt: TGTGCCAGCAGCCAGACACAGGGGGCTATGAAGACCCAGTACTTC; cdr3_aa: CASSQTQGAMKTQYF
d_call: TRBD2; v_call: TRBV29-1; j_call: TRBJ2-7; clone_size: -; cdr3_nt: TGCAGCGCCGGGTGGGAGGGTGAGCAGTACTTC; cdr3_aa: CSAGWEGEQYF
d_call: TRBD2; v_call: TRBV7-9; j_call: TRBJ2-7; clone_size: -; cdr3_nt: TGTGCCAGCAGCCCCGGGACTAGCGCCTACGAGCAGTACTTC; cdr3_aa: CASSPGTSAYEQYF
d_call: TRBD2; v_call: TRBV7-2; j_call: TRBJ2-2; clone_size: -; cdr3_nt: TGTGCCAGCAGCTCAAGACTAGCGGGAGTACGGACCGGGGAGCTGTTTTTT; cdr3_aa: CASSSRLAGVRTGELFF
d_call: -; v_call: TRBV29-1; j_call: TRBJ2-3; clone_size: -; cdr3_nt: TGCAGCGTTGTTACAGCCCGCACAGATACGCAGTATTTT; cdr3_aa: CSVVTARTDTQYF
d_call: -; v_call: TRBV4-1; j_call: TRBJ2-5; clone_size: few; cdr3_nt: TGCGCCAGCAGGGGGGAAACGAACCAAGAGACCCAGTACTTC; cdr3_aa: CASRGETNQETQYF
d_call: -; v_call: TRBV27; j_call: TRBJ2-6; clone_size: many; cdr3_nt: TGTGCCAGCAGTTTATCTGGCAGGGCAGCCTCTGGGGCCAACGTCCTGACTTTC; cdr3_aa: CASSLSGRAASGANVLTF
d_call: TRBD2; v_call: TRBV14; j_call: TRBJ2-3; clone_size: few; cdr3_nt: TGTGCCAGCAGCCTTGAGCCGGGGGGTACGCAGTATTTT; cdr3_aa: CASSLEPGGTQYF
d_call: -; v_call: TRBV19; j_call: TRBJ1-4; clone_size: -; cdr3_nt: TGTGCCAGTAGTACCGTTATGGGTGAAAAACTGTTTTTT; cdr3_aa: CASSTVMGEKLFF
d_call: TRBD1; v_call: TRBV5-1; j_call: TRBJ2-7; clone_size: -; cdr3_nt: TGCGCCAGCGGGACAGGGGGATCTTACGAGCAGTACTTC; cdr3_aa: CASGTGGSYEQYF
d_call: TRBD1; v_call: TRBV10-3; j_call: TRBJ1-2; clone_size: few; cdr3_nt: TGTGCCTCGAGGCCCCTGACAGGGGGCGAGGGCTACACCTTC; cdr3_aa: CASRPLTGGEGYTF
d_call: -; v_call: TRBV29-1; j_call: TRBJ1-1; clone_size: -; cdr3_nt: TGCAGCGTTGTCCGCCAGTTGGTAATGAACACTGAAGCTTTCTTT; cdr3_aa: CSVVRQLVMNTEAFF
d_call: TRBD2; v_call: TRBV5-1; j_call: TRBJ2-3; clone_size: -; cdr3_nt: TGCGCCAGCAGCTACGGACTAGCGGGCACAGATACGCAGTATTTT; cdr3_aa: CASSYGLAGTDTQYF
d_call: -; v_call: TRBV7-6; j_call: TRBJ1-5; clone_size: -; cdr3_nt: TGTGCCAGCAGCTTAGCGCTTGAACAGCCCCAGCATTTT; cdr3_aa: CASSLALEQPQHF
d_call: TRBD2; v_call: TRBV5-1; j_call: TRBJ2-4; clone_size: -; cdr3_nt: TGCGCCAGCAGCCTGGGACTAGTAGCCAAAAACATTCAGTACTTC; cdr3_aa: CASSLGLVAKNIQYF
d_call: -; v_call: TRBV9; j_call: TRBJ1-2; clone_size: -; cdr3_nt: TGTGCCAGCAGCGAAAGCGGGGGAGTTAACTATGGCTACACCTTC; cdr3_aa: CASSESGGVNYGYTF
d_call: TRBD2; v_call: TRBV15; j_call: TRBJ2-5; clone_size: -; cdr3_nt: TGTGCCACCAGCAGGCCTAGCGGGAGTAGTAAGACCCAGTACTTC; cdr3_aa: CATSRPSGSSKTQYF
d_call: -; v_call: TRBV18; j_call: TRBJ2-3; clone_size: few; cdr3_nt: TGTGCCAGCTCACCAAAAGGAAACACAGATACGCAGTATTTT; cdr3_aa: CASSPKGNTDTQYF
d_call: -; v_call: TRBV5-6; j_call: TRBJ2-7; clone_size: few; cdr3_nt: TGTGCCAGCAGCTTGGGGACTAAGGACCCCTACGAGCAGTACTTC; cdr3_aa: CASSLGTKDPYEQYF
d_call: -; v_call: TRBV4-3; j_call: TRBJ2-5; clone_size: once; cdr3_nt: TGCGCCAGCAGCCTCGATGGAAGTAGGGAGACCCAGTACTTC; cdr3_aa: CASSLDGSRETQYF
d_call: -; v_call: TRBV20-1; j_call: TRBJ2-1; clone_size: -; cdr3_nt: TGCAGTGTGCGCAGGGGCTATGAGCAGTTCTTC; cdr3_aa: CSVRRGYEQFF
d_call: -; v_call: TRBV29-1; j_call: TRBJ2-5; clone_size: -; cdr3_nt: TGCAGCGTTGCGGAGGGGGCGCGAGGGGAGACCCAGTACTTC; cdr3_aa: CSVAEGARGETQYF
d_call: TRBD1; v_call: TRBV5-1; j_call: TRBJ1-2; clone_size: -; cdr3_nt: TGCGCCAGCAGATTGGACAGGCGGGTTGGCTACACCTTC; cdr3_aa: CASRLDRRVGYTF
d_call: TRBD2; v_call: TRBV29-1; j_call: TRBJ2-7; clone_size: -; cdr3_nt: TGCAGCGTTGCAGGGACTAGCGGGAGTCGGGCCGAGCAGTACTTC; cdr3_aa: CSVAGTSGSRAEQYF
d_call: -; v_call: TRBV11-2; j_call: TRBJ2-2; clone_size: few; cdr3_nt: TGTGCCAGCAGCTTCCACGGGACGGGCGGGGAGCTGTTTTTT; cdr3_aa: CASSFHGTGGELFF
d_call: TRBD2; v_call: TRBV6-5; j_call: TRBJ2-5; clone_size: -; cdr3_nt: TGTGCCAGCAGTTACTCGAACGCGGGAGCAGAGACCCAGTACTTC; cdr3_aa: CASSYSNAGAETQYF